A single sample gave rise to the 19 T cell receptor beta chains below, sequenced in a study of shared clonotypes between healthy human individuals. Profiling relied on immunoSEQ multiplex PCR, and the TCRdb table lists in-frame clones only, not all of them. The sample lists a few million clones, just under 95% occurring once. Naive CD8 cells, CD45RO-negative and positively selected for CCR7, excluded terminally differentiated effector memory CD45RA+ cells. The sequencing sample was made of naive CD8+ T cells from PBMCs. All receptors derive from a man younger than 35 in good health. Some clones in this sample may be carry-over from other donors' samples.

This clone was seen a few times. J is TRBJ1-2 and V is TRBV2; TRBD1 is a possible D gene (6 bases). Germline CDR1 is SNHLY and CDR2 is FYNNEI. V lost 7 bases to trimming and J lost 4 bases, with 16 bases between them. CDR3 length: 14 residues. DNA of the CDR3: TGTGCCAGCATAATGGACAGCACTAGCTATGGCTACACCTTC. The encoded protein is CASIMDSTSYGYTF.

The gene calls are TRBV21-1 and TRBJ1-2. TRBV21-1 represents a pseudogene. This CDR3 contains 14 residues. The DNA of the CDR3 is TGTGCCAGCAGTAGGGAGGGCCGGGGCTATGGCTACACCTTC. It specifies CASSREGRGYGYTF.

The CDR3 region is CASSLGVSQPQHF. The CDR3 coding sequence is TGTGCCAGCAGTTTAGGGGTAAGTCAGCCCCAGCATTTT. V gene TRBV28 combines with J gene TRBJ1-5; no firm D call. CDR3 length equals 13 residues. V gave up 2 bases and J gave up 6 bases, with 8 bases separating them. The germline V gene has CDR1 MDHEN and CDR2 SYDVKM.

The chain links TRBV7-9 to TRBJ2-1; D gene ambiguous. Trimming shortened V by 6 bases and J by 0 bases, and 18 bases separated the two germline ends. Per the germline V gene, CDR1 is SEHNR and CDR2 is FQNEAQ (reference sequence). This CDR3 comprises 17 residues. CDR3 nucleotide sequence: TGTGCCAGCAGATTCTCTGCTAGGAAGAGCTCCTACAATGAGCAGTTCTTC. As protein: CASRFSARKSSYNEQFF.

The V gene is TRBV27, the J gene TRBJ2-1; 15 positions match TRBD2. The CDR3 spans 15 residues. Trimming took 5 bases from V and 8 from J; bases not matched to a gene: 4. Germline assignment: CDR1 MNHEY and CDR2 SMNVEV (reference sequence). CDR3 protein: CASSPGLAGGYEQFF. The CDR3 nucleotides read TGTGCCAGCAGTCCGGGACTAGCGGGAGGCTATGAGCAGTTCTTC.

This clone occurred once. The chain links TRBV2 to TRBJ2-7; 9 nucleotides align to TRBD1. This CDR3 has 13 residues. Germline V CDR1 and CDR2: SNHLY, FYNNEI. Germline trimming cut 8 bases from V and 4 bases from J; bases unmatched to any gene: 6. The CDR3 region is CASEDRGLYEQYF. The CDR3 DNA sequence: TGTGCCAGCGAGGACAGGGGCCTATACGAGCAGTACTTC.

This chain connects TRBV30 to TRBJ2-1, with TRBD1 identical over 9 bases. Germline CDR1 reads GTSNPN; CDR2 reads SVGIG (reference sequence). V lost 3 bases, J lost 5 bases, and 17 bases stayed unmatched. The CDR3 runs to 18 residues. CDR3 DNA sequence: TGTGCCTGGAGCGACAGGGGGTTTCGGTACCTAAGAGACAATGAGCAGTTCTTC. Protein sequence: CAWSDRGFRYLRDNEQFF. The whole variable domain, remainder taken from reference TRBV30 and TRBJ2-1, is SQTIHQWPATLVQPVGSPLSLECTVEGTSNPNLYWYRQAAGRGLQLLFYSVGIGQISSEVPQNLSASRPQDRQFILSSKKLLLSDSGFYLCAWSDRGFRYLRDNEQFFGPGTRLTVL.

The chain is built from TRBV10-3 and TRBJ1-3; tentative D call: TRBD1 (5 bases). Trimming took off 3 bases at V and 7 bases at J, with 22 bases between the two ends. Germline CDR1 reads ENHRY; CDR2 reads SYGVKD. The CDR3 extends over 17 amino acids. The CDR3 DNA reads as TGTGCCATCAGTGATTTTAATCCGGGACCTTTACCGAACACCATATATTTT. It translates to CAISDFNPGPLPNTIYF.

The CDR3 protein is CASSPAAHSSYEQYF. The DNA of the CDR3 is TGTGCCAGCAGCCCAGCGGCGCATAGCTCCTACGAGCAGTACTTC. V gene TRBV7-3 combines with J gene TRBJ2-7; D may be TRBD2 (5 bases). CDR1 is SGHTA and CDR2 is FQGTGA in the germline V gene. This CDR3 region has 15 residues. Deletions cut 5 bases from V and 0 bases from J, with 14 bases between. Full variable domain (rest looked up from reference TRBV7-3 and TRBJ2-7): GAGVSQTPSNKVTEKGKYVELRCDPISGHTALYWYRQSLGQGPEFLIYFQGTGAADDSGLPNDRFFAVRPEGSVSTLKIQRTERGDSAVYLCASSPAAHSSYEQYFGPGTRLTVT.

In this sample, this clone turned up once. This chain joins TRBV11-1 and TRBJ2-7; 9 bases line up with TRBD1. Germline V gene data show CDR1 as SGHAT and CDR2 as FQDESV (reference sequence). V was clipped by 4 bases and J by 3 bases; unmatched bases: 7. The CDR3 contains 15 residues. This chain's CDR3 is CASSSGQGPSYEQYF. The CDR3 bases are TGTGCCAGCAGCTCGGGACAGGGCCCGAGCTACGAGCAGTACTTC.

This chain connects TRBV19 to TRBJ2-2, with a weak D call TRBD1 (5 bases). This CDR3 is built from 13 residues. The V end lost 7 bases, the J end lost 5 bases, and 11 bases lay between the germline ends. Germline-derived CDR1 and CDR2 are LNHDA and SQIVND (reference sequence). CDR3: CASKPGQTGELFF. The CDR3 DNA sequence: TGTGCCAGTAAACCAGGGCAGACCGGGGAGCTGTTTTTT.

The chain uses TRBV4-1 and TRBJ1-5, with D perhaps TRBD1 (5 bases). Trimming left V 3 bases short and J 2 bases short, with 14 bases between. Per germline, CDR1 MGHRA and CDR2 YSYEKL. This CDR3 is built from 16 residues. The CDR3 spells CASSQRDPEGNQPQHF. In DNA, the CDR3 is TGCGCCAGCAGCCAGCGGGACCCGGAGGGCAATCAGCCCCAGCATTTT.

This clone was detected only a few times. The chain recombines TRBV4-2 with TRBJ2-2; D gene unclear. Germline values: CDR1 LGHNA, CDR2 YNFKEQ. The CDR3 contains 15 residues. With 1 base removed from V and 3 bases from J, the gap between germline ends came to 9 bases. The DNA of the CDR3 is TGTGCCAGCAGCCAAGGAGGTATCGACACCGGGGAGCTGTTTTTT. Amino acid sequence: CASSQGGIDTGELFF.

CDR3 region: CANPGQLNTEAFF. CDR3 sequence (DNA): TGTGCCAACCCGGGACAGCTGAACACTGAAGCTTTCTTT. The chain recombines TRBV5-8 with TRBJ1-1; the match to TRBD1 covers 7 bases. V lost 9 bases and J lost 0; bases outside the gene matches: 5. Germline values: CDR1 SGHTS, CDR2 YDEGEE. CDR3 length: 13 amino acids.

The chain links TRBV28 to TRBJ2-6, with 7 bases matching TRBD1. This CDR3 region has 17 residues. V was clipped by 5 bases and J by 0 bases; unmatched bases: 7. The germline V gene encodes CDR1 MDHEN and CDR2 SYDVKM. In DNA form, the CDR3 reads TGTGCCAGCAGTCCCCGGGACAGCCGCTCTGGGGCCAACGTCCTGACTTTC. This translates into CASSPRDSRSGANVLTF.

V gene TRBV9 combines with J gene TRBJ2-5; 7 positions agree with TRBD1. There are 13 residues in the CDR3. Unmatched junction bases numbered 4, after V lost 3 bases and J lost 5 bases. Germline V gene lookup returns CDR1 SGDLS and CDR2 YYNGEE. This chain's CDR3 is CASSETGWETQYF. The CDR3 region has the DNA TGTGCCAGCAGCGAGACAGGGTGGGAGACCCAGTACTTC.

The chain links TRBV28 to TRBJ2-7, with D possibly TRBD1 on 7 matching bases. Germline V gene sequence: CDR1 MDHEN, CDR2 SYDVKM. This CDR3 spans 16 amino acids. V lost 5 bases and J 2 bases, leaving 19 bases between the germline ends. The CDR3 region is CASSTRGDRFPYEQYF. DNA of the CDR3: TGTGCCAGCAGTACCAGGGGGGACAGATTCCCCTACGAGCAGTACTTC.

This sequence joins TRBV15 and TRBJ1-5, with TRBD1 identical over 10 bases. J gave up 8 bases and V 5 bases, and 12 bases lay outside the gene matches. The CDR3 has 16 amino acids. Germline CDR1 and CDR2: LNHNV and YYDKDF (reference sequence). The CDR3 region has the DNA TGTGCCACCAGCTGGAGACAGGGGGCCCTTTCGGAGCCCCAGCATTTT. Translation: CATSWRQGALSEPQHF.

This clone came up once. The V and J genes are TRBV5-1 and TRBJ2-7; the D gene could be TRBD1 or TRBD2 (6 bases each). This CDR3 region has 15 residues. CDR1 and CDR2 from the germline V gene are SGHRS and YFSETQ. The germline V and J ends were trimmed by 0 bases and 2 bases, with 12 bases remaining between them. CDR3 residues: CASSLGRGEAYEQYF. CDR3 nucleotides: TGCGCCAGCAGCTTGGGGAGGGGGGAAGCCTACGAGCAGTACTTC. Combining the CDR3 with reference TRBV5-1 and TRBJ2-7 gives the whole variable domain KAGVTQTPRYLIKTRGQQVTLSCSPISGHRSVSWYQQTPGQGLQFLFEYFSETQRNKGNFPGRFSGRQFSNSRSEMNVSTLELGDSALYLCASSLGRGEAYEQYFGPGTRLTVT.